This T cell receptor (beta chain) originates from a study of naive and memory T cell subsets. In its sample, this clonotype was seen many times. An oligonucleotide containing a UMI was ligated to the 3' end of TCR cDNA. The SP2 primer and nested alpha and beta constant region primers amplified ligated cDNA in four rounds. For blood and skin samples, reverse transcription used TCR alpha and beta constant primers. TCRdb processed the 5' RACE reads anew with MiXCR; each CDR3 protein has one entry. Counted here are around 48,000 distinct CDR3 sequences, approximately 4.5% occurring once; the ten biggest clones make up more than 0.75%. Germline-derived CDR1 and CDR2 are LGHNA and YSLEER. The CDR3 has 16 amino acids. Between the trimmed V and J ends, which lost 0 bases and 4 bases, there was a span of 14 bases.

This receptor was identified in a female donor in good health. The chain links TRBV4-3 to TRBJ2-3; the D is unclear. The DNA of the CDR3 is TGCGCCAGCAGCCAAGAGGGCCAAGGATCTGCAGATACGCAGTATTTT. The encoded protein is CASSQEGQGSADTQYF.